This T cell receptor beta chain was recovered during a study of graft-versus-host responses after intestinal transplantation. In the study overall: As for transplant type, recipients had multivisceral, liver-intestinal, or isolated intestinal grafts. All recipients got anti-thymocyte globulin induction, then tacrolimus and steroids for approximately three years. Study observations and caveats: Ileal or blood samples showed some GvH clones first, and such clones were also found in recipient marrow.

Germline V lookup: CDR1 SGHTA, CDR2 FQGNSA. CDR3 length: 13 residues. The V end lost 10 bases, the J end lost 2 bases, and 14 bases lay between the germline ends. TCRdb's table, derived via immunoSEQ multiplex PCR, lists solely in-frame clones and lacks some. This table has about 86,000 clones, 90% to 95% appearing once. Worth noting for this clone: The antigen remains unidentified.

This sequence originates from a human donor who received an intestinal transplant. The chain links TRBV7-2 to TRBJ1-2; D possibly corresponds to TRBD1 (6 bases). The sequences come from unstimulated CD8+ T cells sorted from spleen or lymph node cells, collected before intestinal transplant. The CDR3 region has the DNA TGTGCCACAACGGACAGCTCAAACTATGGCTACACCTTC. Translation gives CATTDSSNYGYTF. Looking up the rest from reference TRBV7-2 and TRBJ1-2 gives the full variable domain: GAGVSQSPSNKVTEKGKDVELRCDPISGHTALYWYRQSLGQGLEFLIYFQGNSAPDKSGLPSDRFSAERTGGSVSTLTIQRTQQEDSAVYLCATTDSSNYGYTFGSGTRLTVV.